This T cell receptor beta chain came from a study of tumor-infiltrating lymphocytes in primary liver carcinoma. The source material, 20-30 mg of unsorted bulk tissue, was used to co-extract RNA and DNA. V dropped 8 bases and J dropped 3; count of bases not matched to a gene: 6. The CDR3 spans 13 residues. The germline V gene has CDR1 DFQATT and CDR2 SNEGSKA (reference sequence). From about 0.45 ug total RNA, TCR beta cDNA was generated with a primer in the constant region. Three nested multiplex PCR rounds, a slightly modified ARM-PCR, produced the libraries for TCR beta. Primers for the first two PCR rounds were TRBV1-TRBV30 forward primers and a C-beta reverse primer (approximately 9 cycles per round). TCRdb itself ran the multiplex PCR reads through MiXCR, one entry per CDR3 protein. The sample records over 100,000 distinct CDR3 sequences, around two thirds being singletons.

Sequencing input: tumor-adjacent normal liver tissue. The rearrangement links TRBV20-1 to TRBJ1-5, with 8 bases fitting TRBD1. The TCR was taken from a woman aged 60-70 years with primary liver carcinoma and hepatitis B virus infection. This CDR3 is CSTGTGVNQPQHF. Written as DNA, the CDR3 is TGCAGTACTGGGACAGGAGTCAATCAGCCCCAGCATTTT.